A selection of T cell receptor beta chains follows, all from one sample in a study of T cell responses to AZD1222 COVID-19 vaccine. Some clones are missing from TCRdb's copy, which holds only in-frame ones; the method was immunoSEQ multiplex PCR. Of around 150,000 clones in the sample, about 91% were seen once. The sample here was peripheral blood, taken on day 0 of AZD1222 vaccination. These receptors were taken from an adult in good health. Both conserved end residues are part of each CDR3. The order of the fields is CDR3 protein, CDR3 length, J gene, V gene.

CDR3 protein: CAWSPRGGKGPLHF
CDR3 length: 14
J gene: TRBJ1-6
V gene: TRBV30

CDR3 protein: CARSLGTEAFF
CDR3 length: 11
J gene: TRBJ1-1
V gene: TRBV7-5

CDR3 protein: CASSYVTGLLYGYTF
CDR3 length: 15
J gene: TRBJ1-2
V gene: TRBV6-5

CDR3 protein: CASSSNRGLDPRETQYF
CDR3 length: 17
J gene: TRBJ2-5
V gene: TRBV5-4

CDR3 protein: CASSYSTGSGNTIYF
CDR3 length: 15
J gene: TRBJ1-3
V gene: TRBV6-5

CDR3 protein: CASSQARGFSYEQYF
CDR3 length: 15
J gene: TRBJ2-7
V gene: TRBV4-1

CDR3 protein: CASSPGQQETQYF
CDR3 length: 13
J gene: TRBJ2-5
V gene: TRBV7-3

CDR3 protein: CASSFRTGVNNYGYTF
CDR3 length: 16
J gene: TRBJ1-2
V gene: TRBV27

CDR3 protein: CASSLVSPGQGNEQFF
CDR3 length: 16
J gene: TRBJ2-1
V gene: TRBV7-9

CDR3 protein: CASRARTEGFESPLHF
CDR3 length: 16
J gene: TRBJ1-6
V gene: TRBV28

CDR3 protein: CASSFDRQNIQYF
CDR3 length: 13
J gene: TRBJ2-4
V gene: TRBV5-1

CDR3 protein: CASGSSWGMNTEAFF
CDR3 length: 15
J gene: TRBJ1-1
V gene: TRBV12-5

CDR3 protein: CASSRTGGNTIYF
CDR3 length: 13
J gene: TRBJ1-3
V gene: TRBV3-1/TRBV3-2

CDR3 protein: CAWTVGRYEQYF
CDR3 length: 12
J gene: TRBJ2-7
V gene: TRBV30

CDR3 protein: CASSPPSQGYSPLHF
CDR3 length: 15
J gene: TRBJ1-6
V gene: TRBV18

CDR3 protein: CASSSYREGTEAFF
CDR3 length: 14
J gene: TRBJ1-1
V gene: TRBV5-1

CDR3 protein: CASSWGINYGYTF
CDR3 length: 13
J gene: TRBJ1-2
V gene: TRBV19

CDR3 protein: CASRLTSGSYNEQFF
CDR3 length: 15
J gene: TRBJ2-1
V gene: TRBV5-1

CDR3 protein: CASSPRQGLWTEAFF
CDR3 length: 15
J gene: TRBJ1-1
V gene: TRBV5-1

CDR3 protein: CASSRTENTEAFF
CDR3 length: 13
J gene: TRBJ1-1
V gene: TRBV27

CDR3 protein: CASSPRTGGTDTQYF
CDR3 length: 15
J gene: TRBJ2-3
V gene: TRBV6-2/TRBV6-3

CDR3 protein: CASSRRGLAAGGELFF
CDR3 length: 16
J gene: TRBJ2-2
V gene: TRBV5-4

CDR3 protein: CASSIVQEAEAFF
CDR3 length: 13
J gene: TRBJ1-1
V gene: TRBV19

CDR3 protein: CAISLTGGKETQYF
CDR3 length: 14
J gene: TRBJ2-5
V gene: TRBV10-3

CDR3 protein: CASSPGLGTGELFF
CDR3 length: 14
J gene: TRBJ2-2
V gene: TRBV11-3

CDR3 protein: CASSLWGTANSPLHF
CDR3 length: 15
J gene: TRBJ1-6
V gene: TRBV7-2

CDR3 protein: CALGQGGQPQHF
CDR3 length: 12
J gene: TRBJ1-5
V gene: TRBV30

CDR3 protein: CASSTGQYGRSPLHF
CDR3 length: 15
J gene: TRBJ1-6
V gene: TRBV28

CDR3 protein: CASREYNSPLHF
CDR3 length: 12
J gene: TRBJ1-6
V gene: TRBV2

CDR3 protein: CASSVGGTGSNQPQHF
CDR3 length: 16
J gene: TRBJ1-5
V gene: TRBV9

CDR3 protein: CASSLVISPNEQFF
CDR3 length: 14
J gene: TRBJ2-1
V gene: TRBV7-2

CDR3 protein: CASSQSGTVRDGYTF
CDR3 length: 15
J gene: TRBJ1-2
V gene: TRBV3-1/TRBV3-2

CDR3 protein: CASSLGMSRDVTGELFF
CDR3 length: 17
J gene: TRBJ2-2
V gene: TRBV7-8

CDR3 protein: CASKTGATNEKLFF
CDR3 length: 14
J gene: TRBJ1-4
V gene: TRBV6-5

CDR3 protein: CASSLFLAGLQETQYF
CDR3 length: 16
J gene: TRBJ2-5
V gene: TRBV7-2

CDR3 protein: CASSPRDRGNYGYTF
CDR3 length: 15
J gene: TRBJ1-2
V gene: TRBV3-1/TRBV3-2

CDR3 protein: CASSLGVSGAQETQYF
CDR3 length: 16
J gene: TRBJ2-5
V gene: TRBV11-2

CDR3 protein: CASSYSSPPGGQFF
CDR3 length: 14
J gene: TRBJ2-1
V gene: TRBV6-5

CDR3 protein: CASSEDRGQETQYF
CDR3 length: 14
J gene: TRBJ2-5
V gene: TRBV2

CDR3 protein: CASKADGTDTQYF
CDR3 length: 13
J gene: TRBJ2-3
V gene: TRBV19

CDR3 protein: CASSYRGPPLEQYF
CDR3 length: 14
J gene: TRBJ2-7
V gene: TRBV6-6

CDR3 protein: CASIEDAGNTIYF
CDR3 length: 13
J gene: TRBJ1-3
V gene: TRBV2

CDR3 protein: CASSPIAGETNTGELFF
CDR3 length: 17
J gene: TRBJ2-2
V gene: TRBV7-3